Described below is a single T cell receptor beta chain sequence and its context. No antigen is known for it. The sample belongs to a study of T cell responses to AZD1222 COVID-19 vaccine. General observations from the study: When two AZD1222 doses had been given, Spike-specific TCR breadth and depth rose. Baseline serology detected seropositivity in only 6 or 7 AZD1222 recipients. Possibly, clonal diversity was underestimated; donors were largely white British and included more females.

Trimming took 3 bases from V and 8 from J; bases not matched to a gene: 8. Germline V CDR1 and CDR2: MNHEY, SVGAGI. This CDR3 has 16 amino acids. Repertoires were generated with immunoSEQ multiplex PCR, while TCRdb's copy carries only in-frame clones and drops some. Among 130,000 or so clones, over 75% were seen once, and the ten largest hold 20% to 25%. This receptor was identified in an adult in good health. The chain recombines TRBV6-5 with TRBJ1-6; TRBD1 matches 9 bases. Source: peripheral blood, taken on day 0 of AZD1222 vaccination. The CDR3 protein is CASSYARDRAYSPLHF. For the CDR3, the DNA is TGTGCCAGCAGTTATGCTAGGGACAGGGCTTATTCACCCCTCCACTTT.